This T cell receptor beta chain was documented in a study of T cell responses to AZD1222 COVID-19 vaccine. Details on this clone: The junction differs from germline at one of its ends, possibly a read error.

Method: immunoSEQ multiplex PCR; TCRdb's copy keeps in-frame clones and lacks some. The data contain 70,000 to 80,000 clones, less than 85% of them singletons. Sample: peripheral blood, taken 28 days after the second AZD1222 dose. The TCR sequence derives from an adult who received the AZD1222 COVID-19 vaccine.

The CDR3 region is CASGGESLLTYTQYF. The DNA for the CDR3 is TGTGCCAGCGGGGGAGAGAGTCTGCTCACATATACGCAGTATTTT. The chain employs TRBV3-1 (or the pseudogene TRBV3-2) and TRBJ2-3; D could derive from TRBD1 or TRBD2 (5 bases each). CDR1 is LGHDT, CDR2 YNNKEL, per germline (reference sequence). This CDR3 is 15 amino acids long.